The rows below give T cell receptor beta chains drawn from one sample of a study of graft-versus-host responses after intestinal transplantation. The antigens for these receptors are not known. Using immunoSEQ multiplex PCR, the repertoire was profiled, and TCRdb retains in-frame clones only, with some absent. Seen here are tens of thousands of clones, 90% to 95% observed once, and the top ten hold more than 0.3%. Sequences were derived from unstimulated CD4+ T cells sorted from spleen or lymph node cells, sampled before transplant. The source of these receptors is a human donor who was the organ donor for an intestinal transplant. Both conserved end residues are part of each CDR3. The D gene is left open where the match is weak. Part of the rows lack a size; the others show once, few, many or a class for expanded clones.

j_call | d_call | cdr3_length | clone_size | v_call | cdr3_nt | cdr3_aa
TRBJ2-2 | - | 17 | - | TRBV5-5 | TGTGCCAGCAGCTTGAGGCCGAGGGGTACTTTTACCGGGGAGCTGTTTTTT | CASSLRPRGTFTGELFF
TRBJ1-6 | - | 15 | - | TRBV5-1 | TGCGCCAGCAGACCCCGGGCAGCGGATAATTCACCCCTCCACTTT | CASRPRAADNSPLHF
TRBJ2-1 | - | 18 | - | TRBV9 | TGTGCCAGCATTAAGAGAGATTACGGGCCCACTTTCAACAATGAGCAGTTCTTC | CASIKRDYGPTFNNEQFF
TRBJ2-6 | - | 17 | once | TRBV4-1 | TGCGCCAGCAGCCAAGTCAGTATACCCACTGGGGCCAACGTCCTGACTTTC | CASSQVSIPTGANVLTF
TRBJ2-5 | - | 13 | few | TRBV5-6 | TGTGCCAGCAGCCTGGGATCGGTGGAGACCCAGTACTTC | CASSLGSVETQYF
TRBJ2-5 | - | 14 | - | TRBV5-4 | TGTGCCAGCAGCTCCCCGGTGGCCCAGGAGACCCAGTACTTC | CASSSPVAQETQYF
TRBJ1-1 | - | 15 | - | TRBV5-1 | TGCGCCAGCAGCTTAATCCAACCTTCTAACACTGAAGCTTTCTTT | CASSLIQPSNTEAFF
TRBJ2-2 | - | 13 | - | TRBV28 | TGTGCCAGCAGTTTGCAAAACACCGGGGAGCTGTTTTTT | CASSLQNTGELFF
TRBJ1-4 | - | 15 | - | TRBV18 | TGTGCCAGCTCACCGTTGGGGCGGACTAATGAAAAACTGTTTTTT | CASSPLGRTNEKLFF
TRBJ1-5 | - | 15 | - | TRBV2 | TGTGCCAGCAGTGAGTCGGGGTATAGCAATCAGCCCCAGCATTTT | CASSESGYSNQPQHF
TRBJ2-5 | - | 14 | - | TRBV18 | TGTGCCAGCTCGGTGGAGGGAACCAAAGAGACCCAGTACTTC | CASSVEGTKETQYF
TRBJ2-7 | - | 14 | - | TRBV9 | TGTGCCAGCAGCGTAGGGGTAGTCCCCTACGAGCAGTACTTC | CASSVGVVPYEQYF
TRBJ2-3 | TRBD2 | 17 | - | TRBV7-3 | TGTGCCAGCAGCTTAAGGGGCTCGGGGGGGGGCACAGATACGCAGTATTTT | CASSLRGSGGGTDTQYF
TRBJ2-5 | - | 13 | - | TRBV6-5 | TGTGCCAGCAGTCCCCGACAGGGAGGGACCCAGTACTTC | CASSPRQGGTQYF
TRBJ2-1 | - | 14 | - | TRBV9 | TGTGCCAGCAGCGTAGCGAGCTCCTACAATGAGCAGTTCTTC | CASSVASSYNEQFF
TRBJ2-7 | - | 14 | once | TRBV6-1 | TGTGCCAGCAGTGAAGCATCGAGGTACTACGAGCAGTACTTC | CASSEASRYYEQYF
TRBJ2-5 | TRBD2 | 15 | - | TRBV7-2 | TGTGCCAGCAAGAGAGGTAGCGGGTACCAAGAGACCCAGTACTTC | CASKRGSGYQETQYF
TRBJ2-7 | TRBD1 | 13 | - | TRBV7-2 | TGTGCCAGCAGTCTAGGGACAGGGGACGAGCAGTACTTC | CASSLGTGDEQYF
TRBJ2-3 | - | 14 | - | TRBV11-1 | TGTGCCAGCGGATCACGCAGGGGCACAGATACGCAGTATTTT | CASGSRRGTDTQYF
TRBJ2-7 | TRBD1 | 15 | once | TRBV2 | TGTGCCAGCAGACGAGGGGACAGGGAAAGAAGTGGGCAGTACTTC | CASRRGDRERSGQYF
TRBJ1-4 | TRBD1 | 15 | - | TRBV7-9 | TGTGCCAGCAGCCTCGCCGGGACAGCGGAGGAAAAACTGTTTTTT | CASSLAGTAEEKLFF
TRBJ2-5 | TRBD1 | 15 | - | TRBV5-1 | TGCGCCAGCAGCTTGTTATCGACAGGGCAAGAGACCCAGTACTTC | CASSLLSTGQETQYF
TRBJ2-3 | - | 12 | - | TRBV15 | TGTGCCACCAGCAGAGTTGGAGATACGCAGTATTTT | CATSRVGDTQYF
TRBJ1-6 | - | 12 | - | TRBV11-2 | TGTGCCAGCAGCTTATCGGGTAAACCCCTCCACTTT | CASSLSGKPLHF
TRBJ1-1 | TRBD1 | 13 | - | TRBV5-1 | TGCGCCAGCGGACAGGGTTCGAACACTGAAGCTTTCTTT | CASGQGSNTEAFF
TRBJ2-2 | TRBD2 | 18 | - | TRBV11-2 | TGTGCCAGCAGCTTAGATCGGCCTAGCGGGGGGGCCTCCGGGGAGCTGTTTTTT | CASSLDRPSGGASGELFF
TRBJ1-1 | TRBD1 | 14 | - | TRBV6-5 | TGTGCCAGCAGCCTGCAGGGGGGCGTTACTGAAGCTTTCTTT | CASSLQGGVTEAFF
TRBJ2-7 | TRBD2 | 15 | - | TRBV5-1 | TGCGCCCGCAGCTTGCCGGGGCGGGGGGACTTCGAGCAGTACTTC | CARSLPGRGDFEQYF
TRBJ1-6 | - | 14 | once | TRBV7-6 | TGTGCCAGCAGCTTACCAGGGATAGGGTCACCCCTCCACTTT | CASSLPGIGSPLHF
TRBJ1-5 | - | 15 | - | TRBV7-3 | TGTGCCAGCAGCTTAGGGAGTGATAGCAATCAGCCCCAGCATTTT | CASSLGSDSNQPQHF
TRBJ1-2 | - | 11 | - | TRBV20-1 | TGCAGTGCCCCGACTCACTATGGCTACACCTTC | CSAPTHYGYTF
TRBJ2-5 | - | 13 | once | TRBV9 | TGTGCCAGCAGCGCCCCCCTTGCACAGACCCAGTACTTC | CASSAPLAQTQYF
TRBJ1-4 | - | 15 | - | TRBV5-4 | TGTGCCAGCAGCTTGTCGGGCAGGGCAAATGAAAAACTGTTTTTT | CASSLSGRANEKLFF
TRBJ1-6 | TRBD1 | 17 | - | TRBV5-1 | TGCGCCAGCAGCCGCCGTGACCCAAACAGGGGGGATTCACCCCTCCACTTT | CASSRRDPNRGDSPLHF
TRBJ2-1 | TRBD2 | 18 | - | TRBV27 | TGTGCCAGCAGACGGCCGGGACTAGCGGGGGGGACCAACAATGAGCAGTTCTTC | CASRRPGLAGGTNNEQFF
TRBJ1-1 | - | 13 | few | TRBV5-5 | TGTGCCAGCAGCCCTAATCCCCAGGGTCGAGCTTTCTTT | CASSPNPQGRAFF
TRBJ2-1 | TRBD1 | 16 | - | TRBV7-2 | TGTGCCAGCAGCTTAACAGGGGGCCTTACATACAATGAGCAGTTCTTC | CASSLTGGLTYNEQFF
TRBJ2-7 | - | 14 | - | TRBV7-6 | TGTGCCAGCAGCTTAGGCAGGGGAACCTACGAGCAGTACTTC | CASSLGRGTYEQYF
TRBJ1-2 | - | 13 | few | TRBV6-1 | TGTGCCAGCAGTGGCCTTGGGGGTAATGGCTACACCTTC | CASSGLGGNGYTF
TRBJ2-1 | - | 14 | - | TRBV10-3 | TGTGCCATCAGTGAGTTGGACCCAAACAATGAGCAGTTCTTC | CAISELDPNNEQFF
TRBJ1-6 | - | 15 | - | TRBV4-1 | TGCGCCAGCAGCCAAGCGGGGGGTTGGAATTCACCCCTCCACTTT | CASSQAGGWNSPLHF
TRBJ1-2 | - | 13 | - | TRBV27 | TGTGCCAGCAGTCCAGGGTTTAGCTATGGCTACACCTTC | CASSPGFSYGYTF
TRBJ1-2 | - | 16 | - | TRBV4-2 | TGTGCCAGCAGCCAATCCTCGGGACACCTTAACTATGGCTACACCTTC | CASSQSSGHLNYGYTF
TRBJ1-1 | TRBD1 | 14 | - | TRBV4-3 | TGCGCCAGCAGCCAAGATCGGACAGGGAGCACTCCTTTCTTT | CASSQDRTGSTPFF
TRBJ1-4 | - | 16 | - | TRBV4-3 | TGCGCCAGCAGCCAAACCCCAGGTTCAACTAATGAAAAACTGTTTTTT | CASSQTPGSTNEKLFF
TRBJ1-1 | - | 12 | once | TRBV6-5 | TGTGCCAGCAGTCGGTCGGACAGCGAAGCTTTCTTT | CASSRSDSEAFF
TRBJ1-1 | TRBD1 | 15 | - | TRBV7-3 | TGTGCCAGCAGTTCGGGACAGGGACTGAACACTGAAGCTTTCTTT | CASSSGQGLNTEAFF
TRBJ2-1 | - | 15 | - | TRBV19 | TGTGCCAGTAGTATAGGGGTCCTCGGAGACAATGAGCAGTTCTTC | CASSIGVLGDNEQFF
TRBJ1-2 | TRBD1 | 13 | - | TRBV7-9 | TGTGCCAGCAGCTCAGGAGACAGGGCTGGCTACACCTTC | CASSSGDRAGYTF
TRBJ2-5 | - | 13 | - | TRBV5-5 | TGTGCCAGCAGCTTGGTCCAGAGAGAGACCCAGTACTTC | CASSLVQRETQYF
TRBJ1-6 | - | 16 | - | TRBV4-1 | TGCGCCAGCGGGGACTACCTGGGATCTCAACGTTCACCCCTCCACTTT | CASGDYLGSQRSPLHF
TRBJ2-2 | TRBD2 | 15 | - | TRBV9 | TGTGCCAGCAGCGGACTAGCGTCGAACACCGGGGAGCTGTTTTTT | CASSGLASNTGELFF
TRBJ2-3 | - | 15 | - | TRBV6-5 | TGTGCCAGCAGGGGAGGCTCAACAGGGGTAGATACGCAGTATTTT | CASRGGSTGVDTQYF
TRBJ2-2 | TRBD1 | 15 | - | TRBV7-7 | TGTGCTAGCAGCCCCGGGACAGGGAACACCGGGGAGCTGTTTTTT | CASSPGTGNTGELFF
TRBJ2-7 | - | 13 | - | TRBV5-1 | TGCGCCAGCAGCACCGGGACCAGCTACGAGCAGTACTTC | CASSTGTSYEQYF
TRBJ1-2 | - | 14 | - | TRBV6-4 | TGTGCCAGCAGTCCCACAGGAACTAACTATGGCTACACCTTC | CASSPTGTNYGYTF
TRBJ2-7 | - | 12 | - | TRBV7-9 | TGTGCCAGCAGCTTTAGGGAAAACGAGCAGTACTTC | CASSFRENEQYF
TRBJ2-1 | - | 16 | once | TRBV9 | TGTGCCAGCAGCGTTCGCCAGGGGGGTCGCTACAATGAGCAGTTCTTC | CASSVRQGGRYNEQFF
TRBJ2-7 | TRBD1 | 15 | - | TRBV5-4 | TGTGCCAGCAGCTTGGGAGACAGGGGAATCTACGAGCAGTACTTC | CASSLGDRGIYEQYF
TRBJ2-1 | TRBD2 | 13 | - | TRBV5-5 | TGTGCCAGCAGCTTGGCGGGGGGGAATGAGCAGTTCTTC | CASSLAGGNEQFF